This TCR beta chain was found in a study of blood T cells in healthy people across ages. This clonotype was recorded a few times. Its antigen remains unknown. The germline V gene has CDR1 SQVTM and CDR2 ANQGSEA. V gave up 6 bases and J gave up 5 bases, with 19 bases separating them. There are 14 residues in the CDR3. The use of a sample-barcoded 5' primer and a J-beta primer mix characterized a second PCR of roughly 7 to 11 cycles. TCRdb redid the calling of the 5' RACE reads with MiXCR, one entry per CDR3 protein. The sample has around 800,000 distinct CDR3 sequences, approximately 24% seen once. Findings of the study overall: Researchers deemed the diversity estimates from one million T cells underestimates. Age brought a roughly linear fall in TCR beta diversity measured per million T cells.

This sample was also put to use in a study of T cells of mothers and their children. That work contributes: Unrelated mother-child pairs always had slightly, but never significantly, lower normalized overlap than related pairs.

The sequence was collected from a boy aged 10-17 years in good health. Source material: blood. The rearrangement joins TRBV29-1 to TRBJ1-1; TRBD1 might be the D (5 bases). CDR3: CSVSRDGDTTEAFF. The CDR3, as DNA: TGCAGCGTCTCCCGGGACGGCGACACTACTGAAGCTTTCTTT.